These T cell receptor beta chains were read from a single sample in a study of breast tumors, draining lymph nodes, adjacent tissues. TCRdb reprocessed the multiplex PCR reads via MiXCR and lists one record per CDR3 protein. The sample holds about 35,000 distinct CDR3 sequences; 30% to 45% are singletons and the top ten take approximately 11%. The material sequenced was breast tumor tissue. These receptors all stem from a female donor with breast cancer. Some clones in this sample may be carry-over from other donors' samples. CDR3s include the opening cysteine and the closing phenylalanine or tryptophan. D genes are given only for firm matches. Not all rows give a size; the values are once, few, many and, for expanded clones, a class.

16	TRBD2	TRBV4-3	many	TRBJ2-1	CASSRSGSGSYNEQFF	TGCGCCAGCAGCCGAAGCGGGAGTGGTTCCTACAATGAGCAGTTCTTC
12	.	TRBV28	.	TRBJ2-1	CASSLTVNEQFF	TGTGCCAGCAGTTTAACCGTCAATGAGCAGTTCTTC
15	TRBD1	TRBV12-3/TRBV12-4	many	TRBJ2-2	CASSRRGLNTGELFF	TGTGCCAGCAGCCGCAGGGGGTTAAACACCGGGGAGCTGTTTTTT
15	.	TRBV5-1	many	TRBJ2-5	CASSLSQGAGETQYF	TGCGCCAGCAGCTTGTCACAGGGTGCCGGAGAGACCCAGTACTTC
16	TRBD2	TRBV3-1	many	TRBJ2-7	CASSQGASGSIYEQYF	TGTGCCAGCAGCCAAGGGGCTAGCGGGAGTATTTACGAGCAGTACTTC
15	.	TRBV5-1	few	TRBJ1-4	CASRSLTVMDEKLFF	TGCGCCAGCAGGTCGTTGACGGTGATGGATGAAAAACTGTTTTTT
19	.	TRBV12-3/TRBV12-4	many	TRBJ2-1	CASRSGTGVLAGQYNEQFF	TGTGCCAGCAGATCCGGGACAGGGGTACTAGCGGGCCAATACAATGAGCAGTTCTTC
13	TRBD2	TRBV7-3	.	TRBJ2-7	CASSLSLAGEQYF	TGTGCCAGCAGCTTAAGTCTAGCGGGCGAGCAGTACTTC
11	.	TRBV6-1	.	TRBJ2-7	CASSEVGEQYF	TGTGCCAGCAGTGAGGTAGGCGAGCAGTACTTC
18	TRBD2	TRBV9	.	TRBJ2-3	CASSLAGPALPGTDTQYF	TGTGCCAGCAGCCTAGCGGGACCTGCCCTTCCCGGCACAGATACGCAGTATTTT
14	.	TRBV24-1	many	TRBJ2-7	CATSLTDRPYEQYF	TGTGCCACCAGTTTGACGGACAGACCCTACGAGCAGTACTTC
15	TRBD2	TRBV12-3/TRBV12-4	many	TRBJ2-5	CASSFLAGAGETQYF	TGTGCCAGCAGTTTTCTAGCGGGAGCGGGAGAGACCCAGTACTTC
14	TRBD1	TRBV19	many	TRBJ1-2	CASSGGQGGYGYTF	TGTGCCAGTAGCGGGGGACAGGGGGGCTATGGCTACACCTTC
16	.	TRBV11-2	.	TRBJ1-1	CASSLAGAGKNTEAFF	TGTGCCAGCAGCTTAGCTGGTGCTGGAAAGAACACTGAAGCTTTCTTT